This TCR beta chain was captured by sequencing in a study of blood T cell repertoires in COVID-19. In the study overall: Samples came from the United States, Italy and Spain, spanning acute and convalescent COVID-19.

Sequenced by immunoSEQ multiplex PCR; TCRdb stores in-frame clones only, minus some. The data show 150,000 to 160,000 clones, roughly 84% seen once. This CDR3 spans 13 amino acids. V shed 5 bases, J shed 5 bases, and the junction held 1 base outside the gene matches. Germline V CDR1 and CDR2: GTSNPN, SVGIG (reference sequence). Sequencing input: peripheral blood. V gene TRBV30 combines with J gene TRBJ1-6; 9 bases agree with TRBD1. The source is a woman aged 60-70 years with COVID-19, enrolled during active disease. The DNA of the CDR3 is TGTGCCTGGGGGACAGGGAATAATTCACCCCTCCACTTT. It encodes CAWGTGNNSPLHF.